This TCR beta chain originates from a study of Ad26.COV2.S vaccination and SARS-CoV-2 variants. Overall study findings and caveats: Substantial breadth in spike-specific CD8+ and CD4+ T cell responses was reportedly seen after vaccination.

The CDR3 sequence is 15 residues long. Germline lookup yields CDR1 SEHNR and CDR2 FQNEAQ (reference sequence). With 5 bases removed from V and 10 bases from J, the gap between germline ends came to 18 bases. Method: immunoSEQ multiplex PCR; TCRdb's copy keeps in-frame clones and lacks some. The sample holds approximately 350,000 clones, roughly four fifths seen once. The treatment here: some 20 received Ad26.COV2.S at low or high dose, single or two shots; roughly five received placebo; per-sample allocation not given. Each sample was drawn 63 days after the first injection (of vaccine or placebo). This person who donated was an adult of 18-55 years in Boston. An Ad26 vector expressing Wuhan-strain SARS-CoV-2 spike constituted the vaccine. A note on this clone: Its antigen is unidentified.

The clonotype originates from a person aged 18-65 years who received the Ad26.COV2.S COVID-19 vaccine or a placebo. The chain couples TRBV7-9 to TRBJ1-6, with D possibly matching TRBD1 (5 bases). The sequencing used peripheral blood, collected in a trial of Ad26.COV2.S vaccine versus placebo. CDR3 sequence: CASSHRDGPGSPLHF. The DNA of the CDR3 is TGTGCCAGCAGCCACCGGGACGGACCGGGATCACCCCTCCACTTT. The variable domain in full, completed from reference TRBV7-9 and TRBJ1-6, reads DTGVSQNPRHKITKRGQNVTFRCDPISEHNRLYWYRQTLGQGPEFLTYFQNEAQLEKSRLLSDRFSAERPKGSFSTLEIQRTEQGDSAMYLCASSHRDGPGSPLHFGNGTRLTVT.